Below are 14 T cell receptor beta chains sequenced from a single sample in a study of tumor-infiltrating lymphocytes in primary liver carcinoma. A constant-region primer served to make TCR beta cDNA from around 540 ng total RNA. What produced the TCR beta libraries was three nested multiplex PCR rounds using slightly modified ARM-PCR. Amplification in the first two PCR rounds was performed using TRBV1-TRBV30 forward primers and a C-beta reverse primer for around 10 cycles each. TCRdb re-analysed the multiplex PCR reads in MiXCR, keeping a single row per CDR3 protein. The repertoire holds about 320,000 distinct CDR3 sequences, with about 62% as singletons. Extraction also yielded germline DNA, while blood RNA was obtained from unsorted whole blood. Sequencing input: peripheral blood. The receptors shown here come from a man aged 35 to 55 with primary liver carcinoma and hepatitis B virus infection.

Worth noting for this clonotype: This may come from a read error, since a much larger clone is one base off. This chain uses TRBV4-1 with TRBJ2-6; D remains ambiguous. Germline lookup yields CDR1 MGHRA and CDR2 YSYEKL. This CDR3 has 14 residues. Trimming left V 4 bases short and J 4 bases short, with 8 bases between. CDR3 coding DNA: TGCGCCAGCAGCCGAGACCCCGGGGCCAACGTCCTGACTTTC. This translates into CASSRDPGANVLTF.

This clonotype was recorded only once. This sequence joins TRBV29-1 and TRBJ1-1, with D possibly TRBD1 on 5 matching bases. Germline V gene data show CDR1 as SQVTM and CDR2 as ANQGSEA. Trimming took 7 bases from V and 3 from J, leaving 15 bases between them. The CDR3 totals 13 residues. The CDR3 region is CSGGGGGDTEAFF. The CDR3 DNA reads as TGCAGCGGAGGCGGGGGGGGTGACACTGAAGCTTTCTTT.

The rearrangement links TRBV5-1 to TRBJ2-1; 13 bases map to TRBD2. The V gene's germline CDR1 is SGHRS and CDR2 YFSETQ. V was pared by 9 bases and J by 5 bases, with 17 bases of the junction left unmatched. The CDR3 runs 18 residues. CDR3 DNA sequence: TGCGCCACGACATCGGGACTAGCGGGACGAGGGCGCGACAATGAGCAGTTCTTC. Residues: CATTSGLAGRGRDNEQFF.

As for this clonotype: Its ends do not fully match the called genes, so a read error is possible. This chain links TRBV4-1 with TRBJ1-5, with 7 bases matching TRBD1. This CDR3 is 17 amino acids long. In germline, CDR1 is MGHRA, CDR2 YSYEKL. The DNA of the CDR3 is TGTGCCAGCAGCCAAGAGAATCTCCTAGGGGGCAATCAGTCCCAGCATTTT. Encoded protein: CASSQENLLGGNQSQHF.

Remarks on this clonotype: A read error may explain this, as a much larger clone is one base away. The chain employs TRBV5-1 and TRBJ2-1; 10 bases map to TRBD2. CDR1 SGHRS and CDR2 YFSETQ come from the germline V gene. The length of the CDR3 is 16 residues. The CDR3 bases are TGCTCCAGCAGCTTGGTGGCTAGCGGGAGTTACAATGAGCAGTTCTTC. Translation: CSSSLVASGSYNEQFF.

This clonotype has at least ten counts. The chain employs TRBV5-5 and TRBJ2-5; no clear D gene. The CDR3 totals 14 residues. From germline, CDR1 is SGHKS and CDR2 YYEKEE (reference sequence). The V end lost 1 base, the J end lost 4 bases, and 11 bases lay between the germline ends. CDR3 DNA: TGTGCCAGCAGCTTGTCCCCAACCGGAGAGACCCAGTACTTC. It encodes CASSLSPTGETQYF.

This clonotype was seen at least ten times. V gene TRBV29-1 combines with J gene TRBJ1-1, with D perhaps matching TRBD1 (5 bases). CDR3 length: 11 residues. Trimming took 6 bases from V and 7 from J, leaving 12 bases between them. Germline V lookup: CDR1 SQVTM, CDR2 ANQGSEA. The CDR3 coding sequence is TGCAGCGTCAGTGGGGCACTTGAAGCTTTCTTT. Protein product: CSVSGALEAFF.

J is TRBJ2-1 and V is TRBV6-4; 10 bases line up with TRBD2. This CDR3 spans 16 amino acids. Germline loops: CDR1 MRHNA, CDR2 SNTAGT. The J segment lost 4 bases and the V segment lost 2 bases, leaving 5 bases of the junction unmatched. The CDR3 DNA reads TGTGCCAGCAGTGACAGGCGGACTAGCGGTTACAATGAGCAGTTCTTC. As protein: CASSDRRTSGYNEQFF.

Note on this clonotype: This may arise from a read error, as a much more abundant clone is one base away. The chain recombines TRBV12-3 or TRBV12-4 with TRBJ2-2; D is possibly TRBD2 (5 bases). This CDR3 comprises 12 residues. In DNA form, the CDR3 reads TGTGCCAGCAGGCTTAACACCGGGGAGCCGTTTTTT. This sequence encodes CASRLNTGEPFF.

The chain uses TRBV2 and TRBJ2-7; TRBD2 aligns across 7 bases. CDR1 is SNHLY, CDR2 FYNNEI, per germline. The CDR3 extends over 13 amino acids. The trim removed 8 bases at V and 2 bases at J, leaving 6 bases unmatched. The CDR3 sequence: CASWREGPYEQYF. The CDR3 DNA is TGTGCCAGCTGGAGGGAGGGCCCCTACGAGCAGTACTTC.

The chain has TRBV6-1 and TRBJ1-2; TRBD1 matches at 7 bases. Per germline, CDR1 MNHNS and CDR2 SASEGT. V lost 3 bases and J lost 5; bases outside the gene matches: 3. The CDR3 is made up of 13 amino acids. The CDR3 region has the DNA TGTGCCAGCAGTGAGACAGGGTTTTATGGCTACACCTTC. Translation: CASSETGFYGYTF.

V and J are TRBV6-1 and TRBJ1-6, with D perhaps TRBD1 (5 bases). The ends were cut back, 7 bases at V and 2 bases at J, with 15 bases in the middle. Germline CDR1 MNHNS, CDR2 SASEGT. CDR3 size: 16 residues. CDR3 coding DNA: TGTGCCAGCACCTCGACAGATAGCCCCTATAATTCACCCCTCCACTTT. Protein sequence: CASTSTDSPYNSPLHF.

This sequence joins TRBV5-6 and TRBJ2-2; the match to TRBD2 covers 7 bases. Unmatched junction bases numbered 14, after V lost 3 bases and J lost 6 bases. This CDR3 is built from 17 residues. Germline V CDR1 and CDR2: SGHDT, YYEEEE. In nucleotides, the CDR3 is TGTGCCAGCAGCTCTCTAGCGGAAGTCCCCAACGCCGGGGAGCTGTTTTTT. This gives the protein CASSSLAEVPNAGELFF.

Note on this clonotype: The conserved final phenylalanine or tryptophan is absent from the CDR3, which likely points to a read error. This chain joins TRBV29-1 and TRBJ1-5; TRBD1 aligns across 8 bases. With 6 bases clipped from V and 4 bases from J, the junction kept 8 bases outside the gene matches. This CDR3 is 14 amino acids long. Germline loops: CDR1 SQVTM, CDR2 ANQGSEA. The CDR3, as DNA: TGCAGCGTGGGGGACAGGAAGGGGAATCAGCCCCAGCATTTA. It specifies CSVGDRKGNQPQHL.